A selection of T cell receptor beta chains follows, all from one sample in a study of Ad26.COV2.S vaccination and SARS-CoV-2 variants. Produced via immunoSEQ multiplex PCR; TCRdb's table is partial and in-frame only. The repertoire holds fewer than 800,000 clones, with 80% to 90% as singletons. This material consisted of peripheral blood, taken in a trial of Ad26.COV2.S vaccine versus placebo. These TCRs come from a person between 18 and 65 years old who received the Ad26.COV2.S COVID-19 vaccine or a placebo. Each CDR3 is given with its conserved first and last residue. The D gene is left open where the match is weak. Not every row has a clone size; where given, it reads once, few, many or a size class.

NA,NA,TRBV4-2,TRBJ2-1,CASSQGTSSYNEQFF,TGTGCCAGCAGCCAAGGGACGAGCTCCTACAATGAGCAGTTCTTC
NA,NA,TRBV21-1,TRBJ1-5,CASSKGRTGDGGSNQPQHF,TGTGCCAGCAGCAAAGGTAGGACAGGAGACGGGGGGAGCAATCAGCCCCAGCATTTT
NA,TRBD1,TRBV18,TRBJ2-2,CASSPPGQELTGELFF,TGTGCCAGCTCACCCCCGGGACAGGAGTTAACCGGGGAGCTGTTTTTT
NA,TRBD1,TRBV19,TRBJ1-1,CASSIWATGGTEAFF,TGTGCCAGTAGTATTTGGGCGACAGGGGGCACTGAAGCTTTCTTT
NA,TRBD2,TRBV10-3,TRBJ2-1,CAISGLAGDKQFF,TGTGCCATCTCCGGACTAGCGGGGGATAAGCAGTTCTTC
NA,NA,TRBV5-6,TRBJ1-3,CASSLMGSGNTIYF,TGTGCCAGCAGCTTGATGGGCTCTGGAAACACCATATATTTT
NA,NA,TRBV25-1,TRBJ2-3,CASSPDSTDTQYF,TGTGCCAGCAGCCCGGACAGCACAGATACGCAGTATTTT
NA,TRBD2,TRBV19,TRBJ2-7,CASSWTSGRAEQYF,TGTGCCAGTAGTTGGACTAGCGGGAGGGCCGAGCAGTACTTC
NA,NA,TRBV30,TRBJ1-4,CAWSVRSNEKLFF,TGTGCCTGGAGTGTACGGAGTAATGAAAAACTGTTTTTT
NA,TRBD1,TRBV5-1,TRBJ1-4,CASSPTGDSSEKLFF,TGCGCCAGCAGCCCCACGGGGGACAGTTCTGAAAAACTGTTTTTT
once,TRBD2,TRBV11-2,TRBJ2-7,CASSLFPGGPGEQYF,TGTGCCAGCAGCTTATTTCCGGGAGGGCCAGGGGAGCAGTACTTC
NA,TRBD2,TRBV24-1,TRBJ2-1,CATRAGGIGEQFF,TGTGCCACCAGAGCCGGGGGGATCGGTGAGCAGTTCTTC
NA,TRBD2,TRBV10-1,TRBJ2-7,CASSESGRAYEQYF,TGCGCCAGCAGTGAAAGCGGGAGGGCCTACGAGCAGTACTTC